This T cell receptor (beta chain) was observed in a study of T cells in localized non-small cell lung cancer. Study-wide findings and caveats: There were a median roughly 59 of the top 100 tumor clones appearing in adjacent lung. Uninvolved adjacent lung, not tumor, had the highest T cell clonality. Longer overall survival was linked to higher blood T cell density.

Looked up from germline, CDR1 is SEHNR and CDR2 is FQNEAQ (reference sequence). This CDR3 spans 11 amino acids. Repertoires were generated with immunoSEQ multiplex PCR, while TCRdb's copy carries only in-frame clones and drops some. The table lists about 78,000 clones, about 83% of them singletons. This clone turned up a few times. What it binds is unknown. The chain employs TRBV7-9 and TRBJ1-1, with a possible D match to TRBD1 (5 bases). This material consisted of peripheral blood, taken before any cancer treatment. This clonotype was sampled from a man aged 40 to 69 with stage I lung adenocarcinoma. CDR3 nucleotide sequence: TGTGCGGTGAGGGGTGACACTGAAGCTTTCTTT. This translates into CAVRGDTEAFF. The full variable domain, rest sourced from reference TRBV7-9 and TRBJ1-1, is DTGVSQNPRHKITKRGQNVTFRCDPISEHNRLYWYRQTLGQGPEFLTYFQNEAQLEKSRLLSDRFSAERPKGSFSTLEIQRTEQGDSAMYLCAVRGDTEAFFGQGTRLTVV.